This TCR beta chain was captured by sequencing in a study of CD8 T cells in Susac syndrome. Study at large: Patients with Susac syndrome had blood drawn and were at that point therapy-naive, on corticosteroids, or on intravenous immunoglobulin alone.

RNA, at about 0.5 to 1 ug, was reverse transcribed with random hexamers. Amplification of TCR beta CDR3 spanned 54 Vbeta and 13 Jbeta via immunoSEQ multiplex PCR. One entry per CDR3 protein results from TCRdb running MiXCR on the immunoSEQ multiplex PCR reads. The table lists under 200,000 distinct CDR3 sequences, 90% to 95% of them singletons, with 0.12% in the top ten. Germline V gene sequence: CDR1 ENHRY, CDR2 SYGVKD. The V and J ends lost 0 bases and 4 bases, in that order; junction bases with no gene match: 2. The length of the CDR3 is 14 residues. The sequenced sample consisted of CD4+ T cells from PBMCs. V is TRBV10-3 and J is TRBJ2-5; 7 positions agree with TRBD2. The clonotype originates from a human donor with Susac syndrome. The CDR3: CAISESSGVETQYF. CDR3 DNA sequence: TGTGCCATCAGTGAGTCGAGCGGGGTAGAGACCCAGTACTTC.